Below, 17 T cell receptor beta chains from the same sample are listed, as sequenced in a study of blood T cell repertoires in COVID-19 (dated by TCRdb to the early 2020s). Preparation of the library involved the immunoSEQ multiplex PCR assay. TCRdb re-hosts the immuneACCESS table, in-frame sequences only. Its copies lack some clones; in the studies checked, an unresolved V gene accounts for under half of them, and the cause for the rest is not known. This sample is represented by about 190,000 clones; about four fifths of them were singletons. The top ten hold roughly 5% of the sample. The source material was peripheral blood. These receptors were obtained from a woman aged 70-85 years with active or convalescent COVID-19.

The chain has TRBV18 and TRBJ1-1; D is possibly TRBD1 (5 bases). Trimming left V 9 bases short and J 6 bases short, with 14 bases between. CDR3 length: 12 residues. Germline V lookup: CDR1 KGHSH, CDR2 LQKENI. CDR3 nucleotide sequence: TGTGCCAGTTTAGGAGGGACTTCTGAAGCTTTCTTT. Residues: CASLGGTSEAFF.

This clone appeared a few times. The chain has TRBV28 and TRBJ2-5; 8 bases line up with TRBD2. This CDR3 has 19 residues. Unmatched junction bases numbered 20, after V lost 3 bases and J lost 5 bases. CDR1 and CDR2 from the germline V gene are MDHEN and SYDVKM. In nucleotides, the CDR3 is TGTGCCAGCAGTTTGTTCCCCGGGGGGGTAAGGAGTCGTTCGGAGACCCAGTACTTC. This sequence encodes CASSLFPGGVRSRSETQYF.

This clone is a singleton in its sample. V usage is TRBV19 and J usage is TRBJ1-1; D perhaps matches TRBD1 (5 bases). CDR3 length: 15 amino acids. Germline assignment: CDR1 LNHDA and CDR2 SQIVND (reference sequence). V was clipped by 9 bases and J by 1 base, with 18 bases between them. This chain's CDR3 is CASRRLGQGNTEAFF. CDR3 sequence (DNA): TGTGCCAGCCGGCGGCTGGGGCAGGGGAACACTGAAGCTTTCTTT.

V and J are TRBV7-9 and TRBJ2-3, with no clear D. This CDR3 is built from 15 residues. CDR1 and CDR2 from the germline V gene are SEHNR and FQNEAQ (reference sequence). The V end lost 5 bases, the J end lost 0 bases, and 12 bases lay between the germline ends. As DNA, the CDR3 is TGTGCCAGCAGCCCTAGTGTCGCTAGCACAGATACGCAGTATTTT. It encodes CASSPSVASTDTQYF.

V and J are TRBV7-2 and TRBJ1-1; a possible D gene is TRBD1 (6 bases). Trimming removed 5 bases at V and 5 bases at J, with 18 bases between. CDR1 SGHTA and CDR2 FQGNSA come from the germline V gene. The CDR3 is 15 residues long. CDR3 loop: CASSLNPGARTEAFF. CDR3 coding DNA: TGTGCCAGCAGCCTCAACCCAGGGGCCCGGACTGAAGCTTTCTTT.

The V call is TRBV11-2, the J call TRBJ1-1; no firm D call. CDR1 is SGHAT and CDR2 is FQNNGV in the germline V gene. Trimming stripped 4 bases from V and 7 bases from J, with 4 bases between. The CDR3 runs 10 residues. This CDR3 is CASSSGEAFF. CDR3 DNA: TGTGCCAGCAGCTCAGGTGAAGCTTTCTTT.

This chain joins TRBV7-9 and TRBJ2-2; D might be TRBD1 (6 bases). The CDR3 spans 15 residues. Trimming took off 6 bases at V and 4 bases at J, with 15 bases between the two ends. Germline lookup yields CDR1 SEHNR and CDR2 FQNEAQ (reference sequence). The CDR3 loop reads CASSFEAGVTGELFF. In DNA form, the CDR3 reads TGTGCCAGCAGTTTTGAAGCAGGGGTCACCGGGGAGCTGTTTTTT.

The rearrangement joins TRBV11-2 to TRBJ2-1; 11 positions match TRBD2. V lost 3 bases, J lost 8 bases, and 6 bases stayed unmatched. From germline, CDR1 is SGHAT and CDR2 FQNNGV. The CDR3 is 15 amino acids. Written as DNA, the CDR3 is TGTGCCAGCAGCTTTAGCGGGAGGGCCCGGGATGAGCAGTTCTTC. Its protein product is CASSFSGRARDEQFF.

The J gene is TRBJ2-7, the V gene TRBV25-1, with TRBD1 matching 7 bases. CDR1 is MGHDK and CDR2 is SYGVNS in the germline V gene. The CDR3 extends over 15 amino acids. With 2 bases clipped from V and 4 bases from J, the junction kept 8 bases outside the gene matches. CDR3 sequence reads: CASSEANRGRYEQYF. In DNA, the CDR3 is TGTGCCAGCAGTGAAGCGAACAGGGGTAGATACGAGCAGTACTTC.

The CDR3 sequence: CATSESQGDGYTF. The CDR3 DNA reads TGTGCCACCAGTGAGTCACAGGGGGATGGCTACACCTTC. V gene TRBV24-1 combines with J gene TRBJ1-2, with 8 bases matching TRBD1. V lost 4 bases, J lost 6 bases, and 3 bases stayed unmatched. Germline V gene lookup returns CDR1 KGHDR and CDR2 SFDVKD. This CDR3 has 13 residues.

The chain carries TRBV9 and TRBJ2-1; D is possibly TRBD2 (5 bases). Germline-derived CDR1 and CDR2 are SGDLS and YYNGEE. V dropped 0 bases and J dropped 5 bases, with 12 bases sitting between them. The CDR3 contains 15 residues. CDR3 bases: TGTGCCAGCAGCGTAGGTTGGAGAGGGCACAATGAGCAGTTCTTC. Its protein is CASSVGWRGHNEQFF.

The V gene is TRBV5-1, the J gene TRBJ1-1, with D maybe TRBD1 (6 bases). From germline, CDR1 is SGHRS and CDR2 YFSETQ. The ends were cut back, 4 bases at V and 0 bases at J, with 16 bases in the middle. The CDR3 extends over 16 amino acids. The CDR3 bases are TGCGCCAGCAGCCCGGCGGGGGCCCCCATGAACACTGAAGCTTTCTTT. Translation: CASSPAGAPMNTEAFF.

The DNA of the CDR3 is TGTGCCAGCCGAACGAGGTATACCGGGGAGCTGTTTTTT. Translating gives CASRTRYTGELFF. The chain is built from TRBV5-5 and TRBJ2-2; unclear D gene. Germline assignment: CDR1 SGHKS and CDR2 YYEKEE (reference sequence). V lost 7 bases and J lost 5, with 12 bases in between. This CDR3 region has 13 residues.

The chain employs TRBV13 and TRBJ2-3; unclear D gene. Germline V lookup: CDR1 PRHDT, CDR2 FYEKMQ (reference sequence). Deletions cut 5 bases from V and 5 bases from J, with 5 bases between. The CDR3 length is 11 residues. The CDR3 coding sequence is TGTGCCAGCAGCCTTAAAGATACGCAGTATTTT. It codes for CASSLKDTQYF. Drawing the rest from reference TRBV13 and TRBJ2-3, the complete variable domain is AAGVIQSPRHLIKEKRETATLKCYPIPRHDTVYWYQQGPGQDPQFLISFYEKMQSDKGSIPDRFSAQQFSDYHSELNMSSLELGDSALYFCASSLKDTQYFGPGTRLTVL.

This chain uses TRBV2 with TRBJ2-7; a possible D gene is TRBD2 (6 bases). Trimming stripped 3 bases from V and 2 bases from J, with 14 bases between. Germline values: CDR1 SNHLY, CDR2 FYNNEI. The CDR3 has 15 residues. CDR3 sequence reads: CASSDSGIYPYEQYF. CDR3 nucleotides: TGTGCCAGCAGTGATAGCGGTATCTACCCCTACGAGCAGTACTTC.

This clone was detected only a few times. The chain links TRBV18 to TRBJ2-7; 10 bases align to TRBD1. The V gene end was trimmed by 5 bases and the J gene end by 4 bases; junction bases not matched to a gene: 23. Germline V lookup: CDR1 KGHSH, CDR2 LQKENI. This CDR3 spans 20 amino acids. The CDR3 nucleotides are TGTGCCAGCTCATCCGGACAGGGGGATGCCCCCCCTCCTACGCGATACGAGCAGTACTTC. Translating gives CASSSGQGDAPPPTRYEQYF.

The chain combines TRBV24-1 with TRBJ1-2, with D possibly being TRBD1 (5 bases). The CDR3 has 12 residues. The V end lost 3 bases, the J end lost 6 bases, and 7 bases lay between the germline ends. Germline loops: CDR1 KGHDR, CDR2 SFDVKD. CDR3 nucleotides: TGTGCCACCAGTGATCAGACAGATGGCTACACCTTC. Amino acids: CATSDQTDGYTF.